This T cell receptor (beta chain) was sequenced in a study of vaccination and CD4 T cells after COVID-19. Findings and limits, study-wide: With convalescent patients, a median about 86% of reactive clones emerged solely after vaccination. Within the convalescent patients, spike mono-reactivity was found in 304 of 307 vaccine-specific clones.

Oncomine TCR Beta short-read sequencing was applied to DNA from cultured CD4+ T cells. TCRdb recomputed calls from the PCR reads with MiXCR, one row per CDR3 protein. In the table there are 15,000 to 17,000 distinct CDR3 sequences, about 43% of which are singletons. Concerning this clonotype itself: Its antigen is unknown.

CDR3 length: 14 residues. The germline gives CDR1 DFQATT, CDR2 SNEGSKA (reference sequence). With 5 bases removed from V and 0 bases from J, the gap between germline ends came to 14 bases. Treatment: approximately nine-day PBMC culture with coronavirus spike peptide pools or control peptides (ViraFEST assay). The J gene is TRBJ2-7, the V gene TRBV20-1; D not resolved. Sequences were derived from CD4+ T cells from blood, cultured in vitro, sampled before SARS-CoV-2 vaccination. The receptor was isolated from a human donor who had recovered from COVID-19. CDR3 coding DNA: TGCAGTGCTTATCAAGGAGTTGGCTCCTACGAGCAGTACTTC. Its translation: CSAYQGVGSYEQYF.